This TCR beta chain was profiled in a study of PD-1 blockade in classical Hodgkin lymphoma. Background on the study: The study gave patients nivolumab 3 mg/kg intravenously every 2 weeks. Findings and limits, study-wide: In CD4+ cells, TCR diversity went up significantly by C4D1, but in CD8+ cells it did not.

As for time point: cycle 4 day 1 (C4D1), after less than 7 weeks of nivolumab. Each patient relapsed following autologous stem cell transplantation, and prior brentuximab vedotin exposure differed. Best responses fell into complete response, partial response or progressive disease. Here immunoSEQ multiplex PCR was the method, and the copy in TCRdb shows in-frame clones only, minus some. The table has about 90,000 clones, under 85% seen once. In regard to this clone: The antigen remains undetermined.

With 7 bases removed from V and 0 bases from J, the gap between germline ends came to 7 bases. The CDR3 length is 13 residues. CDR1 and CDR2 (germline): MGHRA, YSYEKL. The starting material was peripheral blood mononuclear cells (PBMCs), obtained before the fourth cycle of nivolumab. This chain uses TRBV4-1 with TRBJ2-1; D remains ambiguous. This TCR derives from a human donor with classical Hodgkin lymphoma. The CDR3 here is CASTTPSYNEQFF. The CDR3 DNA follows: TGCGCCAGCACGACACCCTCCTACAATGAGCAGTTCTTC.